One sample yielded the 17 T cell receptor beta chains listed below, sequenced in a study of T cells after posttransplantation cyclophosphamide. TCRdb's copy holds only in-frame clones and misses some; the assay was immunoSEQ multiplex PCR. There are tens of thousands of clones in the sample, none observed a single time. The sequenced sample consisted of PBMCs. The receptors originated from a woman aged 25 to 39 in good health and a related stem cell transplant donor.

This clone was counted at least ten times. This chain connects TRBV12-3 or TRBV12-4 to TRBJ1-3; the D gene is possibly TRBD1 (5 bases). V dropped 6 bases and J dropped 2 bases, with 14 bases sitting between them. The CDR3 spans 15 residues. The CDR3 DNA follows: TGTGCCAGCAGCCCCGACAGCCGCACTGGAAACACCATATATTTT. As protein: CASSPDSRTGNTIYF.

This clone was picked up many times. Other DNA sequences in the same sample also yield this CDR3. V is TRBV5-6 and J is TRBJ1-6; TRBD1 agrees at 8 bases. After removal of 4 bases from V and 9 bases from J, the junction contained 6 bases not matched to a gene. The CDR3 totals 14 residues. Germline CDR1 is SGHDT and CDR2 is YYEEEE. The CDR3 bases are TGTGCCAGCAGCATTGGACAGGGTAGTTCACCCCTCCACTTT. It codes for CASSIGQGSSPLHF.

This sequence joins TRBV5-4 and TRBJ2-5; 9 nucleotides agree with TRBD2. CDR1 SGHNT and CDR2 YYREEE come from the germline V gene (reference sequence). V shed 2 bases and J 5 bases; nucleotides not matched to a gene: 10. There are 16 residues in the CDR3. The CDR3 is CASSFPSGGTGETQYF. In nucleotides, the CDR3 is TGTGCCAGCAGCTTTCCGAGCGGGGGGACGGGGGAGACCCAGTACTTC.

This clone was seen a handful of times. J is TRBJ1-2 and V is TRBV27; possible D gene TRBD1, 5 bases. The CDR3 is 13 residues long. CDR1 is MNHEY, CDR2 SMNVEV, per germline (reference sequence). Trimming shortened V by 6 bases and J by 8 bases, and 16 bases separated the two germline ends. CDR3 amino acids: CASRLSGSHGYTF. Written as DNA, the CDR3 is TGTGCCAGCAGATTGTCAGGGTCCCACGGCTACACCTTC.

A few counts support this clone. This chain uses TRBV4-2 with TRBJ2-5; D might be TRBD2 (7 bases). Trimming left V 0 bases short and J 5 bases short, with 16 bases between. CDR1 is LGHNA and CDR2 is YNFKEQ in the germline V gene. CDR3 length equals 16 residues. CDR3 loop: CASSQDVGGAGETQYF. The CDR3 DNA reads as TGTGCCAGCAGCCAAGACGTTGGGGGGGCGGGGGAGACCCAGTACTTC.

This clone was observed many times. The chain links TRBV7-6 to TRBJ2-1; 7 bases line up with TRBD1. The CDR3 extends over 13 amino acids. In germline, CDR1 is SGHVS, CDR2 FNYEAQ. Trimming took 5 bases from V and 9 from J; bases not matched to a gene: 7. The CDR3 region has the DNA TGTGCCAGCAGCCTTGGGACAGCGGCTGAGCAGTTCTTC. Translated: CASSLGTAAEQFF.

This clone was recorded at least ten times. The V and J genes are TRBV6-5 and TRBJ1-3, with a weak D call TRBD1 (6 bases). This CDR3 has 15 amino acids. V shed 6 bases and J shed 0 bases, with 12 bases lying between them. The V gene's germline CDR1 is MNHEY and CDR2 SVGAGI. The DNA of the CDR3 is TGTGCCAGCAGCCGTGGACAGATCTCTGGAAACACCATATATTTT. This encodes CASSRGQISGNTIYF.

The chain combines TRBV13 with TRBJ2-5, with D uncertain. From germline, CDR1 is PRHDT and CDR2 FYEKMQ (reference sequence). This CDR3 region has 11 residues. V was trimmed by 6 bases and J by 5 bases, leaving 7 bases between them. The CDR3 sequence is CASSLLETQYF. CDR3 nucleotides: TGTGCCAGCAGTTTACTGGAGACCCAGTACTTC. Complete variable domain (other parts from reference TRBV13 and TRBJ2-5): AAGVIQSPRHLIKEKRETATLKCYPIPRHDTVYWYQQGPGQDPQFLISFYEKMQSDKGSIPDRFSAQQFSDYHSELNMSSLELGDSALYFCASSLLETQYFGPGTRLLVL.

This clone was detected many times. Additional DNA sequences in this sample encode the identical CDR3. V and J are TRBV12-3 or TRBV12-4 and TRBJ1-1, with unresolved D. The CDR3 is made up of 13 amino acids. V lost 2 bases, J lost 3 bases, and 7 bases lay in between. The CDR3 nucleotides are TGTGCCAGCAGTTTAACGAGGGACACTGAAGCTTTCTTT. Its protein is CASSLTRDTEAFF.

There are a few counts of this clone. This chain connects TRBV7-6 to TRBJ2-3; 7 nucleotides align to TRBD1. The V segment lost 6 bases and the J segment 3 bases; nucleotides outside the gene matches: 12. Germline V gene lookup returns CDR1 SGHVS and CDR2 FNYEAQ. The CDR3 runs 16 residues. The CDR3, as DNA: TGTGCCAGCAGGCCCCTTGTAGGGGGCGTTACAGATACGCAGTATTTT. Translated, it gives CASRPLVGGVTDTQYF.

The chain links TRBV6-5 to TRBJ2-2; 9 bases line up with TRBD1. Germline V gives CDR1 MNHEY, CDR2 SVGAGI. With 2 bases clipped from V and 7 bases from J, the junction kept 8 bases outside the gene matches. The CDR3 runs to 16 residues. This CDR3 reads CASSYRGTGQHGELFF. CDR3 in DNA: TGTGCCAGCAGTTACCGAGGGACAGGGCAACACGGGGAGCTGTTTTTT.

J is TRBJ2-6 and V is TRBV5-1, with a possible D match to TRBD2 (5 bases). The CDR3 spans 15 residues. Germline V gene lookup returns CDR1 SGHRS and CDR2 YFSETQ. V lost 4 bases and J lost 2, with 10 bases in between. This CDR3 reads CASSPLGAGANVLTF. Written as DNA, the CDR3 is TGCGCCAGCAGCCCTCTCGGGGCTGGGGCCAACGTCCTGACTTTC.

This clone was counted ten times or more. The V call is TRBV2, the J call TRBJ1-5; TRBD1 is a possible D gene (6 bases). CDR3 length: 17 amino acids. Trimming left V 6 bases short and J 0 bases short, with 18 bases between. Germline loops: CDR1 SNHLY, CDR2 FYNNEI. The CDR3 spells CASSGQLGPYSNQPQHF. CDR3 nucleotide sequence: TGTGCCAGCAGCGGACAGCTAGGCCCTTATAGCAATCAGCCCCAGCATTTT.

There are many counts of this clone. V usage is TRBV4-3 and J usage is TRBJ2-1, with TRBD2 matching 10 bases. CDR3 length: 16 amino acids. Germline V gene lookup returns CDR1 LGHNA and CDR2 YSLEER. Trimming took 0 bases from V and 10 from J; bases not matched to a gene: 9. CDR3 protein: CASSQEEAGGLWEQFF. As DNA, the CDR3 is TGCGCCAGCAGCCAAGAGGAAGCGGGGGGGCTTTGGGAGCAGTTCTTC.

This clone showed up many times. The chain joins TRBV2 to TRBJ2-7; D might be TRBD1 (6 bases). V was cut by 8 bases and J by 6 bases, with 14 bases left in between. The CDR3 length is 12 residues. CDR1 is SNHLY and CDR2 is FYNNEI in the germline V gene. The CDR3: CASEIGQLEQYF. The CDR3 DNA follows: TGTGCCAGCGAAATTGGACAGCTCGAGCAGTACTTC.

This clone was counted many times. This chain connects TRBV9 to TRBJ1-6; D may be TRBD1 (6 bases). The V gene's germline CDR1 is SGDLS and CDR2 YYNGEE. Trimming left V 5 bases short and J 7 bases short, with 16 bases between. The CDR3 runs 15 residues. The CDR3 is CASSGSGEQNSPLHF. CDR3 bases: TGTGCCAGCAGTGGATCAGGGGAACAAAATTCACCCCTCCACTTT.

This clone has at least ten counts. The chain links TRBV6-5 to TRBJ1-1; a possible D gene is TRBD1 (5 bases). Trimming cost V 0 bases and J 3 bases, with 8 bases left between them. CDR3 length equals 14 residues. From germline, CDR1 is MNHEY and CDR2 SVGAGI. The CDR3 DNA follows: TGTGCCAGCAGTTACTCCGACAGATACACTGAAGCTTTCTTT. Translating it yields CASSYSDRYTEAFF.